Shown below are 27 T cell receptor beta chains from a single sample sequenced in a study of blood T cells in healthy people across ages. A second PCR of roughly 7 to 11 cycles used a sample-barcoded 5' primer and a J-beta primer mix. TCRdb redid the calling of the 5' RACE reads with MiXCR, one entry per CDR3 protein. This sample has 850,000 to 950,000 distinct CDR3 sequences, with under 35% found just once. The sample comprised blood. Receptors originate from a woman older than 75 in good health.

The chain recombines TRBV6-6 with TRBJ1-6, with a tentative D call TRBD1 (6 bases). V was trimmed by 6 bases and J by 0 bases, leaving 15 bases between them. CDR1 MNHNY and CDR2 SVGAGI come from the germline V gene (reference sequence). This CDR3 comprises 17 residues. CDR3 in amino acids: CASRGGTPSSYNSPLHF. The CDR3 bases are TGTGCCAGCAGGGGGGGGACACCGAGCTCCTATAATTCACCCCTCCACTTT.

This clonotype appeared a few times. This rearrangement joins TRBV9 to TRBJ1-1; TRBD1 is a possible D gene (5 bases). Germline assignment: CDR1 SGDLS and CDR2 YYNGEE. V gave up 3 bases and J gave up 3 bases, with 15 bases separating them. CDR3 length: 15 amino acids. The CDR3, as DNA: TGTGCCAGCAGCGCCAGGTGGGGGGTGGACACTGAAGCTTTCTTT. Translating gives CASSARWGVDTEAFF.

In its sample, this clonotype was seen many times. This chain links TRBV6-4 with TRBJ2-1; D not certain. The CDR3 extends over 14 amino acids. V shed 6 bases and J shed 4 bases, with 13 bases lying between them. In germline, CDR1 is MRHNA, CDR2 SNTAGT. CDR3 protein: CASRNTPNYNEQFF. The CDR3 nucleotides read TGTGCCAGCAGAAACACACCAAATTACAATGAGCAGTTCTTC.

This clonotype has at least ten counts. The V gene is TRBV12-3 or TRBV12-4, the J gene TRBJ1-6; 7 bases fit TRBD1. V dropped 6 bases and J dropped 7; count of bases not matched to a gene: 6. The length of the CDR3 is 14 residues. The CDR3 reads CASRRQGSNSPLHF. The DNA of the CDR3 is TGTGCCAGCAGACGACAGGGTAGCAATTCACCCCTCCACTTT.

J is TRBJ2-7 and V is TRBV5-1, with D maybe TRBD2 (6 bases). Germline values: CDR1 SGHRS, CDR2 YFSETQ. The V end was cut by 3 bases, the J end by 0 bases, with 13 bases between. The CDR3 totals 15 residues. CDR3 sequence reads: CASSSGLLSSYEQYF. The DNA for the CDR3 is TGCGCCAGCAGCTCGGGACTTCTGAGCTCCTACGAGCAGTACTTC.

This clonotype was seen ten or more times. A junction boundary mismatches the germline segment, possibly from a read error. This rearrangement joins TRBV7-7 to TRBJ2-1, with D perhaps being TRBD1 or TRBD2 (5 bases each). CDR1 and CDR2 (germline): SSHAT, FNYEAQ (reference sequence). The length of the CDR3 is 15 residues. This CDR3 reads CASSKGTGPWGEQFF. CDR3 in DNA: TGTGCTAGCAGCAAAGGGACCGGGCCCTGGGGTGAGCAGTTCTTC.

This chain joins TRBV7-2 and TRBJ2-3; D is ambiguous. With 4 bases removed from V and 10 bases from J, the gap between germline ends came to 12 bases. The length of the CDR3 is 12 residues. Per the germline V gene, CDR1 is SGHTA and CDR2 is FQGNSA. The CDR3 reads CASSSMKIAQYF. The CDR3 bases are TGTGCCAGCAGCTCAATGAAGATCGCGCAGTATTTT.

The chain employs TRBV7-3 and TRBJ2-6; perhaps D is TRBD1 or TRBD2 (5 bases each). Germline V CDR1 and CDR2: SGHTA, FQGTGA. CDR3 size: 17 residues. V was clipped by 6 bases and J by 0 bases, with 15 bases between them. Here the CDR3 reads CASSSGRASSGANVLTF. Written as DNA, the CDR3 is TGTGCCAGCAGTTCAGGGCGGGCATCCTCTGGGGCCAACGTCCTGACTTTC.

This clonotype was seen only a few times. The gene calls are TRBV7-2 and TRBJ2-2, with a weak D call TRBD1 (6 bases). The CDR3 is 15 amino acids. Deletions cut 8 bases from V and 5 bases from J, with 18 bases between. From germline, CDR1 is SGHTA and CDR2 FQGNSA. The chain's CDR3 is CASHTGQQTTGELFF. CDR3 coding DNA: TGTGCCAGCCATACCGGACAGCAAACGACCGGGGAGCTGTTTTTT.

The V gene is TRBV6-2 or TRBV6-3, the J gene TRBJ1-6; no definite D call. This CDR3 contains 13 residues. Germline V CDR1 and CDR2: MNHEY, SVGEGT. The V end was cut by 6 bases, the J end by 9 bases, with 12 bases between. CDR3 DNA sequence: TGTGCCAGCAGCCTCAGCATTCGTTCACCCCTCCACTTT. Encoded protein: CASSLSIRSPLHF.

This clonotype was recorded many times. The chain carries TRBV7-2 and TRBJ2-6; D is unclear. V lost 5 bases to trimming and J lost 0 bases, with 5 bases between them. Germline V lookup: CDR1 SGHTA, CDR2 FQGNSA. The length of the CDR3 is 14 residues. The CDR3 spells CASSVNSGANVLTF. CDR3 coding DNA: TGTGCCAGCAGCGTCAACTCTGGGGCCAACGTCCTGACTTTC.

This chain connects TRBV3-1 to TRBJ1-1; the match to TRBD1 covers 10 bases. V shed 4 bases and J 11 bases; nucleotides not matched to a gene: 10. The CDR3 runs 14 residues. Germline CDR1 and CDR2: LGHDT and YNNKEL (reference sequence). The CDR3 nucleotides are TGTGCCAGCAGCCCGGGACAGGGGACGACAGATGCTTTCTTT. This translates into CASSPGQGTTDAFF.

This clonotype was observed many times. DNA for the CDR3: TGTGCCACCGTACGGACAGGAATCTACGAGCAGTACTTC. It is translated as CATVRTGIYEQYF. The chain uses TRBV24-1 and TRBJ2-7, with 7 bases matching TRBD1. With V trimmed by 9 bases and J by 3 bases, 7 bases remained unmatched. Germline assignment: CDR1 KGHDR and CDR2 SFDVKD. The CDR3 spans 13 residues.

In its sample, this clonotype was seen many times. The chain is built from TRBV5-5 and TRBJ2-7, with D hard to call. This CDR3 is 13 amino acids long. V lost 2 bases to trimming and J lost 0 bases, with 6 bases between them. Per the germline V gene, CDR1 is SGHKS and CDR2 is YYEKEE (reference sequence). Here the CDR3 DNA reads TGTGCCAGCAGCTTCAGCGTCTCCTACGAGCAGTACTTC. Protein product: CASSFSVSYEQYF.

This clonotype came up many times. This rearrangement joins TRBV20-1 to TRBJ1-1; a possible D gene is TRBD1 (5 bases). From germline, CDR1 is DFQATT and CDR2 SNEGSKA (reference sequence). CDR3 length equals 14 residues. Trimming cost V 3 bases and J 4 bases, with 15 bases left between them. CDR3 bases: TGCAGTGCTAGGGCCAGTGCTGGGGGCACTGAAGCTTTCTTT. As protein: CSARASAGGTEAFF.

The genes are TRBV7-8 and TRBJ2-2; D unresolved. The germline V gene has CDR1 SGHVS and CDR2 FQNEAQ. V lost 5 bases and J 4 bases, leaving 11 bases between the germline ends. CDR3 length equals 14 residues. CDR3 DNA: TGTGCCAGCAGCCCCGGCCTGAGCACCGGGGAGCTGTTTTTT. It codes for CASSPGLSTGELFF. The full variable domain, completed using reference TRBV7-8 and TRBJ2-2, is GAGVSQSPRYKVAKRGQDVALRCDPISGHVSLFWYQQALGQGPEFLTYFQNEAQLDKSGLPSDRFFAERPEGSVSTLKIQRTQQEDSAVYLCASSPGLSTGELFFGEGSRLTVL.

There are many counts of this clonotype. This rearrangement joins TRBV20-1 to TRBJ1-4; D is undetermined. V lost 4 bases to trimming and J lost 8 bases, with 20 bases between them. This CDR3 comprises 15 residues. CDR1 and CDR2 (germline): DFQATT, SNEGSKA (reference sequence). The CDR3 DNA reads TGCAGTGCTACCAGCTCGGGCAGACGACGGGAAAAACTGTTTTTT. It yields the protein CSATSSGRRREKLFF.

In its sample, this clonotype was seen many times. The rearrangement joins TRBV5-1 to TRBJ2-7; no clear D gene. This CDR3 has 12 residues. With 0 bases removed from V and 5 bases from J, the gap between germline ends came to 6 bases. Per the germline V gene, CDR1 is SGHRS and CDR2 is YFSETQ. CDR3 region: CASSLGNDEQYF. CDR3 coding DNA: TGCGCCAGCAGCTTGGGGAATGACGAGCAGTACTTC.

The chain couples TRBV6-6 to TRBJ2-1, with D maybe TRBD1 (5 bases). Trimming took off 7 bases at V and 2 bases at J, with 15 bases between the two ends. Per the germline V gene, CDR1 is MNHNY and CDR2 is SVGAGI (reference sequence). The CDR3 is made up of 15 amino acids. The CDR3 spells CASTLGWGPYNEQFF. The CDR3, as DNA: TGTGCCAGCACCCTCGGGTGGGGCCCCTACAATGAGCAGTTCTTC.

The chain carries TRBV5-1 and TRBJ2-2, with D tentatively TRBD1 (5 bases). Deletions cut 4 bases from V and 5 bases from J, with 21 bases between. CDR1 SGHRS and CDR2 YFSETQ come from the germline V gene. This CDR3 has 17 residues. CDR3 amino acids: CASSDSDDRMATGELFF. As DNA, the CDR3 is TGCGCCAGCAGCGATTCAGACGACAGAATGGCGACCGGGGAGCTGTTTTTT.

This clonotype was observed a handful of times. Being one base from a much bigger clone, this may be a read error. The V and J genes are TRBV7-2 and TRBJ2-7, with no clear D. The length of the CDR3 is 13 residues. The germline CDR1 and CDR2 sequences are SGHTA and FQGNSA. The V end lost 1 base, the J end lost 7 bases, and 11 bases lay between the germline ends. In DNA, the CDR3 is TGTGCCAGCAGCTTAGGGACCCCGCTGGAGCAGTACTTC. As protein: CASSLGTPLEQYF. Supplemented by reference TRBV7-2 and TRBJ2-7, the full variable domain reads GAGVSQSPSNKVTEKGKDVELRCDPISGHTALYWYRQSLGQGLEFLIYFQGNSAPDKSGLPSDRFSAERTGGSVSTLTIQRTQQEDSAVYLCASSLGTPLEQYFGPGTRLTVT.

This clonotype was detected ten times or more. The rearrangement uses TRBV3-1 and TRBJ1-1, with 8 bases fitting TRBD1. V was clipped by 4 bases and J by 7 bases; unmatched bases: 11. This CDR3 is built from 15 residues. In germline, CDR1 is LGHDT, CDR2 YNNKEL (reference sequence). The chain's CDR3 is CASSLSGGRYGEAFF. The DNA for the CDR3 is TGTGCCAGCAGCCTGTCAGGGGGCCGGTACGGTGAAGCTTTCTTT.

In its sample, this clonotype was seen many times. CDR3 coding DNA: TGTGCCAGCAGCGACAGGGGCGGACAGCCCCAGCATTTT. The encoded protein is CASSDRGGQPQHF. The chain is built from TRBV6-5 and TRBJ1-5; the match to TRBD1 covers 8 bases. There are 13 residues in the CDR3. Trimming took 6 bases from V and 7 from J; bases not matched to a gene: 5. CDR1 and CDR2 from the germline V gene are MNHEY and SVGAGI.

This clonotype was observed at least ten times. The V and J genes are TRBV6-5 and TRBJ1-2; the D gene is possibly TRBD1 (6 bases). Germline-derived CDR1 and CDR2 are MNHEY and SVGAGI. The CDR3 is made up of 15 amino acids. The V end was cut by 10 bases, the J end by 0 bases, with 18 bases between. The CDR3 reads CATEDRKSPNYGYTF. CDR3 DNA: TGTGCCACCGAGGACAGAAAATCTCCTAACTATGGCTACACCTTC.

This clonotype was detected ten times or more. This chain connects TRBV29-1 to TRBJ2-1, with TRBD1 as a possible D gene (6 bases). Germline V gives CDR1 SQVTM, CDR2 ANQGSEA. V lost 1 base and J 8 bases, leaving 9 bases between the germline ends. The CDR3 has 12 residues. The CDR3 loop reads CSVEAGVHEQFF. Written as DNA, the CDR3 is TGCAGCGTTGAAGCAGGGGTCCATGAGCAGTTCTTC.

V is TRBV28 and J is TRBJ2-2, with D perhaps TRBD1 (5 bases). With 11 bases removed from V and 0 bases from J, the gap between germline ends came to 10 bases. CDR1 and CDR2 from the germline V gene are MDHEN and SYDVKM. This CDR3 has 13 amino acids. The chain's CDR3 is CAVRVPNTGELFF. The CDR3 DNA reads as TGTGCCGTCAGGGTCCCGAACACCGGGGAGCTGTTTTTT.

Concerning this clonotype itself: This clone may be a read error of a much larger clone one base away. This rearrangement joins TRBV24-1 to TRBJ2-1; 8 nucleotides agree with TRBD2. There are 15 residues in the CDR3. The V segment lost 9 bases and the J segment 4 bases; nucleotides outside the gene matches: 10. The germline V gene has CDR1 KGHDR and CDR2 SFDVKD. The CDR3 bases are TGTGCCACCGAAGGCGGGGGGACCTGGTACAATGAGCAGTTCTTC. Translation: CATEGGGTWYNEQFF.